This T cell receptor beta chain was sequenced in a study of cytomegalovirus exposure and HLA in healthy donors. Findings and limits, study-wide: Cytomegalovirus association was assigned to over 150 TCR beta chains. Later on, a genetic analysis was performed. It linked a missense variant in DCLRE1C with V- and J-gene trimming of TCR beta. Later analysis placed DRB1 highest and HLA-C lowest in TCR association rates, which differed by HLA locus. In an earlier analysis, most TCR beta V segments were productive about 87% or about 30% of the time.

This CDR3 region has 17 residues. Germline CDR1 is MGHRA and CDR2 is YSYEKL. With V trimmed by 1 base and J by 1 base, 4 bases remained unmatched. A multiplex PCR was run with 60 Vbeta primers and 13 Jbeta primers. Repertoires were generated with immunoSEQ multiplex PCR, while TCRdb's copy carries only in-frame clones and drops some. The sample lists approximately 280,000 clones, roughly 89% seen once, with approximately 2.4% in the top ten. Details on this clone: Its specificity is unknown.

Sequencing was performed on PBMCs. This TCR was recovered from a woman in her late teens or twenties in good health and CMV-seronegative. The chain recombines TRBV4-1 with TRBJ2-2; 9 nucleotides agree with TRBD2. The CDR3 here is CASSQALAGLNTGELFF. CDR3 DNA: TGCGCCAGCAGCCAAGCGCTAGCGGGGTTGAACACCGGGGAGCTGTTTTTT.